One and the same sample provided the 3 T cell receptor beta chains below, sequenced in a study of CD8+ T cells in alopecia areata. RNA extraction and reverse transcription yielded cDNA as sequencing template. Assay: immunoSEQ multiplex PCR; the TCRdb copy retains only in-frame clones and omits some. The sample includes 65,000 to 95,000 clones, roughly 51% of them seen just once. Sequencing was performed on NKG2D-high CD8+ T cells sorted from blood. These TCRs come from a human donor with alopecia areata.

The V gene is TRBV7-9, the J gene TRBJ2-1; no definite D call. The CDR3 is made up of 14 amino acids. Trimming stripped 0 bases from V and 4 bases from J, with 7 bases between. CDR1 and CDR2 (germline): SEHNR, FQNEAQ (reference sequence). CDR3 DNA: TGTGCCAGCAGCTTAGCTACGGCGTACAATGAGCAGTTCTTC. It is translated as CASSLATAYNEQFF.

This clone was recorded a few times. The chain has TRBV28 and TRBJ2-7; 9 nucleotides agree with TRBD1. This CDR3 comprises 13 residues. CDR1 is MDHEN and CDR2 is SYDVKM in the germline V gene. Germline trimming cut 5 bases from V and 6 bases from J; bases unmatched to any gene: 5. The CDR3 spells CASSPTGGAEQYF. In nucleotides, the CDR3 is TGTGCCAGCAGTCCGACAGGGGGGGCCGAGCAGTACTTC.

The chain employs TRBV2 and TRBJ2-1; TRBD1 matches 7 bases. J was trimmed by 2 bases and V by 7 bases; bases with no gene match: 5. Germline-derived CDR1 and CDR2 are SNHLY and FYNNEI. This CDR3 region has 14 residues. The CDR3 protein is CASTWDSPYNEQFF. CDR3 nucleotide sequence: TGTGCCAGCACCTGGGACAGTCCCTACAATGAGCAGTTCTTC.